The subject of this entry is one T cell receptor beta chain. This sample was included in a study of blood T cell repertoires in COVID-19. Study at large: Specimens from acute and convalescent COVID-19 originated in the United States, Italy and Spain. The analysed material was cDNA or gDNA that came from T cells, B-cell-depleted T cells, or PBMCs.

Germline-derived CDR1 and CDR2 are SGHRS and YFSETQ. V dropped 5 bases and J dropped 3 bases, with 18 bases sitting between them. This CDR3 region has 15 residues. How the authors handled the data: Amplification from reference gene primers served as the basis for estimated nucleated cell counts. Produced via immunoSEQ multiplex PCR; TCRdb's table is partial and in-frame only. V and J calls and clone size are given by that table; D and trimming were obtained from the DNA. The sample holds 200,000 to 250,000 clones, roughly 88% seen once. This rearrangement joins TRBV5-1 to TRBJ2-7; TRBD2 is a possible D gene (6 bases). The sequencing input was peripheral blood. This TCR was sampled from a man younger than 30 with active or convalescent COVID-19. The CDR3 protein is CASRPLSGDGYEQYF. CDR3 DNA: TGCGCCAGCAGACCCCTTAGCGGAGACGGCTACGAGCAGTACTTC.